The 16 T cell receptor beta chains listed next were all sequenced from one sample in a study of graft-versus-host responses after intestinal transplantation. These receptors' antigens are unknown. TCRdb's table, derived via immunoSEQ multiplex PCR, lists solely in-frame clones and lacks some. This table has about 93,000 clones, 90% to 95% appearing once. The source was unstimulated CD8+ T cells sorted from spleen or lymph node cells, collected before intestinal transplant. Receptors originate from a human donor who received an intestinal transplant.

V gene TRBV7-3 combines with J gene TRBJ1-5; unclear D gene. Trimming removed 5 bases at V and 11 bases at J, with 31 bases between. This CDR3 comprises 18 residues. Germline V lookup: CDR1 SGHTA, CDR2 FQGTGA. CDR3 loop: CASSTNPERNQDLLAQHF. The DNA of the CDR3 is TGTGCCAGCAGCACCAACCCTGAACGAAATCAGGACTTACTAGCCCAGCATTTT.

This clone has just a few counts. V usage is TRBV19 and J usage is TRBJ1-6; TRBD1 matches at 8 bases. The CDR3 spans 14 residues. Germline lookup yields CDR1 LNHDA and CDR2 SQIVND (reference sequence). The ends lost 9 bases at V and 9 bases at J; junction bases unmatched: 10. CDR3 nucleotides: TGTGCCAGCCGTCCCGGGACAGGCCCTTCACCCCTCCACTTT. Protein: CASRPGTGPSPLHF. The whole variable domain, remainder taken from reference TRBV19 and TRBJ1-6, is DGGITQSPKYLFRKEGQNVTLSCEQNLNHDAMYWYRQDPGQGLRLIYYSQIVNDFQKGDIAEGYSVSREKKESFPLTVTSAQKNPTAFYLCASRPGTGPSPLHFGNGTRLTVT.

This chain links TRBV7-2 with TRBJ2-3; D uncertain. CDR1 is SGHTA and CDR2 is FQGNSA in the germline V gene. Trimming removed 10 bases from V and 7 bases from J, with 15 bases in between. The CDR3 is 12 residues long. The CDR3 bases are TGTGCCAACCAACCCCCTGACTATACGCAGTATTTT. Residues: CANQPPDYTQYF.

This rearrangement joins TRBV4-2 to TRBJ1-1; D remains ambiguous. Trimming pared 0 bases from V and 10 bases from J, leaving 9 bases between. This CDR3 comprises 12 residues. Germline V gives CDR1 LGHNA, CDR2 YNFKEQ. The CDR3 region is CASSQDLVGAFF. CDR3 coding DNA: TGTGCCAGCAGCCAAGACCTTGTCGGAGCTTTCTTT.

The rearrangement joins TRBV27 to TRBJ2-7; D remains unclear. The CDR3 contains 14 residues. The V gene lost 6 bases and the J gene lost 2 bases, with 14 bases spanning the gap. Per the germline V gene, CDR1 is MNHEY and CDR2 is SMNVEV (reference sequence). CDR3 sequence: CASSRLSLTYEQYF. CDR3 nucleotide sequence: TGTGCCAGCAGCCGCCTCAGTCTCACCTACGAGCAGTACTTC.

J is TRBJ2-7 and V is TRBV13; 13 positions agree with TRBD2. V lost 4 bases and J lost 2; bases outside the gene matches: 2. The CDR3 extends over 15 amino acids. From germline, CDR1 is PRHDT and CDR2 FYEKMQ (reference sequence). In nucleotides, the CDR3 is TGTGCCAGCAGCTCGGGACTAGCGGGACCCTACGAGCAGTACTTC. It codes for CASSSGLAGPYEQYF.

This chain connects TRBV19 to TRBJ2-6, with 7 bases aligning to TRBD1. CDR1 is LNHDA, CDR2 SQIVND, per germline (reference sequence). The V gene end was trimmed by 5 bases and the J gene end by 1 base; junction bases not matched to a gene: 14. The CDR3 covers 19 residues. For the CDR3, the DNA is TGTGCCAGTAGTGCACCAGGACAGGAACTCTCGTCTGGGGCCAACGTCCTGACTTTC. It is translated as CASSAPGQELSSGANVLTF. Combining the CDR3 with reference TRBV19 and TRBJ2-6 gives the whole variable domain DGGITQSPKYLFRKEGQNVTLSCEQNLNHDAMYWYRQDPGQGLRLIYYSQIVNDFQKGDIAEGYSVSREKKESFPLTVTSAQKNPTAFYLCASSAPGQELSSGANVLTFGAGSRLTVL.

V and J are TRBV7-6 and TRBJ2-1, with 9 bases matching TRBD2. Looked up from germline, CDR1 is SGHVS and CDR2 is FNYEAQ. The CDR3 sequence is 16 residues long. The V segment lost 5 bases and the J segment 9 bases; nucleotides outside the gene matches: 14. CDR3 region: CASSPRPAGGHVEQFF. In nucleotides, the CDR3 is TGTGCCAGCAGCCCCCGTCCGGCGGGAGGGCATGTTGAGCAGTTCTTC.

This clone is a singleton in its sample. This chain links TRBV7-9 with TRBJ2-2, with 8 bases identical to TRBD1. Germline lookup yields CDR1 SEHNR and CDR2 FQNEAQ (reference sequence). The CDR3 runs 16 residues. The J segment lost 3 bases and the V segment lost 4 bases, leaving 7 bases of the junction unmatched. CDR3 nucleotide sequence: TGTGCCAGCAGCTCCCGCCAGGGGGCTGACACCGGGGAGCTGTTTTTT. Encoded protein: CASSSRQGADTGELFF.

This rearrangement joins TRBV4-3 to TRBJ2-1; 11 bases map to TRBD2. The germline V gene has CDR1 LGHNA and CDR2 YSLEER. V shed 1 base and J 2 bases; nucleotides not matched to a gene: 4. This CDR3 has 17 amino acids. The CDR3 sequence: CASSQGLLAGAYNEQFF. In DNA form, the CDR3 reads TGCGCCAGCAGCCAAGGCCTACTAGCGGGGGCCTACAATGAGCAGTTCTTC.

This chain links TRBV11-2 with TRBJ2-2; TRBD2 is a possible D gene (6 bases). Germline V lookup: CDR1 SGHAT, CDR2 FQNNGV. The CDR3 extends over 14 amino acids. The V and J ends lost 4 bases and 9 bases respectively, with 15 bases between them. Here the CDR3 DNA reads TGTGCCAGCAGCTCAGGGACTCCCCACCGGGAGCTGTTTTTT. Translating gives CASSSGTPHRELFF.

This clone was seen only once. DNA of the CDR3: TGTGCCAGCAGCTTTGGACAGGATAATTCACCCCTCCACTTT. Amino acids: CASSFGQDNSPLHF. The chain employs TRBV5-6 and TRBJ1-6, with 7 bases matching TRBD1. V dropped 2 bases and J dropped 5; count of bases not matched to a gene: 1. CDR3 length: 14 residues. Germline CDR1 is SGHDT and CDR2 is YYEEEE.

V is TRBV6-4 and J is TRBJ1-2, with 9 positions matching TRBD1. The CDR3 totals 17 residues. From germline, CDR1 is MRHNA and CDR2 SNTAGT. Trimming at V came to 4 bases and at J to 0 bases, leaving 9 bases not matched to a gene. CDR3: CASSVSWTGDTNYGYTF. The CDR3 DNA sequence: TGTGCCAGCAGTGTTTCGTGGACAGGGGATACTAACTATGGCTACACCTTC.

The CDR3 region is CASSRGQGNTGELFF. CDR3 coding DNA: TGTGCCAGTAGTCGGGGACAGGGGAACACCGGGGAGCTGTTTTTT. V is TRBV19 and J is TRBJ2-2; 9 bases are shared with TRBD1. The germline V gene encodes CDR1 LNHDA and CDR2 SQIVND (reference sequence). Losses at the gene ends were 5 bases for V and 1 base for J; bases not matched to a gene: 2. The CDR3 consists of 15 residues.

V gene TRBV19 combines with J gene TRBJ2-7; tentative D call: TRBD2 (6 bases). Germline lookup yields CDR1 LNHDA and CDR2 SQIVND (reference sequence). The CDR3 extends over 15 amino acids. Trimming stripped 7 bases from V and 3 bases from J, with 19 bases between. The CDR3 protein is CASTGPREFGYEQYF. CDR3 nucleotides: TGTGCCAGTACCGGACCCCGGGAGTTTGGCTACGAGCAGTACTTC. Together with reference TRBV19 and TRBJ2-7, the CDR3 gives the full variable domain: DGGITQSPKYLFRKEGQNVTLSCEQNLNHDAMYWYRQDPGQGLRLIYYSQIVNDFQKGDIAEGYSVSREKKESFPLTVTSAQKNPTAFYLCASTGPREFGYEQYFGPGTRLTVT.

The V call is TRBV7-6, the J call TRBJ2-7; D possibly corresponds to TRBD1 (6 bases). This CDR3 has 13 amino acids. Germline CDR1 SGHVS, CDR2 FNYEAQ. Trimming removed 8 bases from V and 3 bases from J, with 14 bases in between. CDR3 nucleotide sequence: TGTGCCAGCGGCTACAGGGTTAACTACGAGCAGTACTTC. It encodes CASGYRVNYEQYF.